A single sample is the source of the 10 T cell receptor beta chains below, sequenced in a study of blood T cell repertoires in COVID-19. The repertoire was sequenced with immunoSEQ multiplex PCR; TCRdb's copy has only in-frame clones and lacks some. Of approximately 160,000 clones listed, roughly 80% are singletons. Sequencing was carried out using peripheral blood. The source is a man in his sixties or seventies with acute or convalescent COVID-19.

The chain couples TRBV11-3 to TRBJ1-3, with a tentative D call TRBD1 (6 bases). Germline values: CDR1 SGHNT, CDR2 YENEEA. The CDR3 runs to 16 residues. The V end lost 5 bases, the J end lost 0 bases, and 14 bases lay between the germline ends. DNA for the CDR3: TGTGCCAGCAGCCTAGGGGGGCGGCTCTCTGGAAACACCATATATTTT. Encoded protein: CASSLGGRLSGNTIYF.

This clone was found once. J is TRBJ1-3 and V is TRBV27; TRBD1 is a possible D gene (6 bases). Trimming cost V 3 bases and J 0 bases, with 12 bases left between them. The V gene's germline CDR1 is MNHEY and CDR2 SMNVEV (reference sequence). The CDR3 contains 16 residues. The CDR3 DNA is TGTGCCAGCAGTTTGGGTCCCAGGGGCTCTGGAAACACCATATATTTT. This codes for CASSLGPRGSGNTIYF.

Ten or more counts support this clone. The chain is built from TRBV5-1 and TRBJ2-6, with 11 bases aligning to TRBD2. After removal of 5 bases from V and 0 bases from J, the junction contained 4 bases not matched to a gene. Germline loops: CDR1 SGHRS, CDR2 YFSETQ. CDR3 length: 17 residues. The CDR3: CASSTGTSGSGANVLTF. The CDR3 DNA follows: TGCGCCAGCAGTACCGGGACTAGCGGCTCTGGGGCCAACGTCCTGACTTTC. Full variable domain (rest looked up from reference TRBV5-1 and TRBJ2-6): KAGVTQTPRYLIKTRGQQVTLSCSPISGHRSVSWYQQTPGQGLQFLFEYFSETQRNKGNFPGRFSGRQFSNSRSEMNVSTLELGDSALYLCASSTGTSGSGANVLTFGAGSRLTVL.

The chain uses TRBV21-1 and TRBJ2-2; the DNA was not used to check the table's D call, TRBD1. TRBV21-1 is a documented pseudogene. CDR3 length equals 15 residues. The CDR3 DNA follows: TGTGCCAGCAGCAAAAATCAGACAGGGCCCGGGGAGCTGTTTTTT. Translated: CASSKNQTGPGELFF.

This chain links TRBV12-3 or TRBV12-4 with TRBJ1-1; D unclear. V was cut by 4 bases and J by 8 bases, with 14 bases left in between. This CDR3 has 13 amino acids. This CDR3 reads CASSSLGVGEAFF. For the CDR3, the DNA is TGTGCCAGCAGTTCCCTCGGGGTCGGCGAAGCTTTCTTT.

The J gene is TRBJ2-1, the V gene TRBV19, with 10 bases matching TRBD2. The V gene end was trimmed by 3 bases and the J gene end by 9 bases; junction bases not matched to a gene: 8. Per germline, CDR1 LNHDA and CDR2 SQIVND (reference sequence). The CDR3 runs to 15 residues. The CDR3 sequence: CASSIGLAGASEQFF. The CDR3 DNA follows: TGTGCCAGTAGTATCGGTCTAGCGGGAGCTTCTGAGCAGTTCTTC.

This clone was picked up one time. The chain is built from TRBV10-2 and TRBJ2-7; D remains ambiguous. The germline V gene encodes CDR1 WSHSY and CDR2 SAAADI. Between the trimmed V and J ends, which lost 4 bases and 0 bases, there was a span of 4 bases. This CDR3 contains 12 residues. The CDR3 spells CASSVGSYEQYF. DNA of the CDR3: TGCGCCAGCAGTGTCGGCTCCTACGAGCAGTACTTC.

The table lists this clone with a few counts. This same CDR3 is encoded by further DNA sequences in the sample. The chain joins TRBV5-4 to TRBJ2-1, with TRBD1 identical over 8 bases. The CDR3 covers 15 residues. Germline V gene sequence: CDR1 SGHNT, CDR2 YYREEE (reference sequence). J was trimmed by 1 base and V by 4 bases; bases with no gene match: 4. CDR3 nucleotides: TGTGCCAGCAGCCTCGGACAGGGATCCTACAATGAGCAGTTCTTC. This gives the protein CASSLGQGSYNEQFF.

The rearrangement links TRBV24-1 to TRBJ2-3; possibly TRBD1 for D (6 bases). V lost 4 bases, J lost 2 bases, and 12 bases lay in between. The CDR3 runs to 15 residues. Germline V gene data show CDR1 as KGHDR and CDR2 as SFDVKD. CDR3: CATSDSDSYTDTQYF. CDR3 in DNA: TGTGCCACCAGTGACTCGGACAGCTACACAGATACGCAGTATTTT.

The chain employs TRBV7-2 and TRBJ2-5; TRBD2 matches 11 bases. The CDR3 has 16 residues. The V gene end was trimmed by 5 bases and the J gene end by 1 base; junction bases not matched to a gene: 6. Germline loops: CDR1 SGHTA, CDR2 FQGNSA. CDR3: CASSVLAGGLQETQYF. Written as DNA, the CDR3 is TGTGCCAGCAGCGTTCTAGCGGGGGGTCTCCAAGAGACCCAGTACTTC.